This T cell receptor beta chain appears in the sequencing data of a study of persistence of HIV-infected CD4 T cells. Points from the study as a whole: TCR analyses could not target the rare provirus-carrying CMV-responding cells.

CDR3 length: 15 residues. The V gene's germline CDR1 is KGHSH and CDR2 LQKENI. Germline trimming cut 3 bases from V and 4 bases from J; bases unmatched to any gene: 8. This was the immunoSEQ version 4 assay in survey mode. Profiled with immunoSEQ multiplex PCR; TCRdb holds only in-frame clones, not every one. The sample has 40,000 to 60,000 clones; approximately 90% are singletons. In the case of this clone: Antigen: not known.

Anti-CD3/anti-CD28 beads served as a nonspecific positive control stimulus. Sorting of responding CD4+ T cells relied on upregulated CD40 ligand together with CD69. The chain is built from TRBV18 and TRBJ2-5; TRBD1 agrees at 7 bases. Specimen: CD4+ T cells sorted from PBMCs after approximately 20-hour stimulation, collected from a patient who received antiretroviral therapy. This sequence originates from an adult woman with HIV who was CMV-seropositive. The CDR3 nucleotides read TGTGCCAGCTCACCCGCGACAGGGTTGGCAGAGACCCAGTACTTC. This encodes CASSPATGLAETQYF.